These 25 T cell receptor beta chains came from one sample sequenced in a study of human T cells and chemical hapten exposure. TCRdb reprocessed the RACE reads with MiXCR, giving one entry per CDR3 protein. This sample has about 80,000 distinct CDR3 sequences, with 14% found just once. Stated time point: pre-sensitization, week 0. Stated treatment: therapeutic diphenylcyclopropenone sensitization with weekly scalp DPC. This material consisted of whole blood, taken in connection with sensitization to the hapten diphenylcyclopropenone (DPC). These receptors originate from a woman aged 45 to 65 with alopecia areata. Some clones in this sample may be carry-over from other donors' samples.

This clonotype has ten or more counts. This sequence joins TRBV7-2 and TRBJ1-4, with 7 bases matching TRBD1. The germline gives CDR1 SGHTA, CDR2 FQGNSA. Trimming removed 5 bases from V and 8 bases from J; junction bases left unmatched: 20. The CDR3 totals 18 residues. CDR3 in DNA: TGTGCCAGCAGCCTCCCTTATTTCGTTGACAGGGAGGACGAAAAACTGTTTTTT. Its protein product is CASSLPYFVDREDEKLFF.

The chain couples TRBV19 to TRBJ2-3; the D is unclear. The CDR3 covers 16 residues. Trimming took off 1 base at V and 4 bases at J, with 15 bases between the two ends. In germline, CDR1 is LNHDA, CDR2 SQIVND (reference sequence). CDR3 sequence (DNA): TGTGCCAGTAGTATAGTTACCGGCTTGGCGGCAGATACGCAGTATTTT. It specifies CASSIVTGLAADTQYF.

This clonotype occurred many times. For the CDR3, the DNA is TGTGCCAGCTCGCAGGGAGGGGTTGGCAATCAGCCCCAGCATTTT. Translated: CASSQGGVGNQPQHF. The gene calls are TRBV6-1 and TRBJ1-5, with D perhaps TRBD1 (5 bases). V was shortened by 8 bases and J by 2 bases, with 16 bases between the two germline ends. The CDR3 totals 15 residues. The V gene's germline CDR1 is MNHNS and CDR2 SASEGT.

The V call is TRBV20-1, the J call TRBJ2-7, with TRBD1 as a possible D gene (6 bases). V shed 6 bases and J shed 0 bases, with 12 bases lying between them. CDR3 length equals 13 residues. Germline CDR1 is DFQATT and CDR2 is SNEGSKA (reference sequence). The CDR3 sequence: CSARDRNSYEQYF. The CDR3 DNA reads as TGCAGTGCCCGAGACAGGAACTCCTACGAGCAGTACTTC.

The V gene is TRBV29-1, the J gene TRBJ2-1, with no clear D. Per the germline V gene, CDR1 is SQVTM and CDR2 is ANQGSEA. The CDR3 spans 13 residues. With 3 bases removed from V and 4 bases from J, the gap between germline ends came to 10 bases. DNA of the CDR3: TGCAGCGTTGATGTGGACCTATACAATGAGCAGTTCTTC. As protein: CSVDVDLYNEQFF.

This chain links TRBV28 with TRBJ1-5; D might be TRBD1 (6 bases). The length of the CDR3 is 15 residues. The germline gives CDR1 MDHEN, CDR2 SYDVKM. Trimming removed 5 bases at V and 0 bases at J, with 11 bases between. CDR3 DNA sequence: TGTGCCAGCAGTAACAGGGCCCATAGCAATCAGCCCCAGCATTTT. Encoded protein: CASSNRAHSNQPQHF.

Written as DNA, the CDR3 is TGTGCCAGCAGCAAAGCGGGCAGAAGGAACACTGAAGCTTTCTTT. Its translation is CASSKAGRRNTEAFF. The chain joins TRBV21-1 to TRBJ1-1. TRBV21-1 is an annotated pseudogene. This CDR3 spans 15 amino acids.

This chain connects TRBV6-2 or TRBV6-3 to TRBJ2-4, with D maybe TRBD2 (6 bases). This CDR3 spans 14 amino acids. Between the trimmed V and J ends, which lost 0 bases and 8 bases, there was a span of 11 bases. CDR1 MNHEY and CDR2 SVGEGT come from the germline V gene. CDR3 region: CASSYSSIADIQYF. The CDR3 DNA reads as TGTGCCAGCAGTTACTCCTCGATAGCGGACATTCAGTACTTC.

This clonotype was observed at least ten times. The V gene is TRBV5-4, the J gene TRBJ2-3, with 8 positions matching TRBD2. Germline CDR1 and CDR2: SGHNT and YYREEE (reference sequence). The CDR3 sequence is 15 residues long. Germline trimming cut 0 bases from V and 4 bases from J; bases unmatched to any gene: 4. CDR3 sequence reads: CASSLVQRESDTQYF. Written as DNA, the CDR3 is TGTGCCAGCAGCTTGGTACAGCGGGAGTCAGATACGCAGTATTTT.

This clonotype was counted only a few times. The V and J genes are TRBV20-1 and TRBJ1-1; D possibly corresponds to TRBD1 (5 bases). This CDR3 spans 12 amino acids. Germline V gives CDR1 DFQATT, CDR2 SNEGSKA (reference sequence). V shed 6 bases and J shed 4 bases, with 12 bases lying between them. The CDR3 nucleotides read TGCAGTGCCGAAGGGGAATTCACTGAAGCTTTCTTT. This sequence encodes CSAEGEFTEAFF.

This clonotype was counted only a few times. The chain carries TRBV11-3 and TRBJ2-1; perhaps TRBD2 as D (5 bases). Germline CDR1 reads SGHNT; CDR2 reads YENEEA. The ends were cut back, 5 bases at V and 3 bases at J, with 20 bases in the middle. The CDR3 is 17 residues long. The CDR3 protein is CASSPRDVGVLYNEQFF. The CDR3 DNA is TGTGCCAGCAGCCCCCGAGATGTGGGAGTACTCTACAATGAGCAGTTCTTC.

The chain links TRBV20-1 to TRBJ2-1; 7 bases fit TRBD2. Germline CDR1 is DFQATT and CDR2 is SNEGSKA (reference sequence). The CDR3 length is 15 residues. Germline trimming cut 6 bases from V and 5 bases from J; bases unmatched to any gene: 13. The CDR3 loop reads CSALGLLKGDNEQFF. The CDR3 DNA is TGCAGTGCGTTGGGACTACTGAAGGGAGACAATGAGCAGTTCTTC.

The gene calls are TRBV7-2 and TRBJ1-2; 10 bases are shared with TRBD1. CDR3 size: 17 residues. V gave up 5 bases and J gave up 6 bases; unmatched junction bases: 15. The germline V gene has CDR1 SGHTA and CDR2 FQGNSA. CDR3 nucleotide sequence: TGTGCCAGCAGCGGAAACGGAAGGGGGACAGGGGAACATGGCTACACCTTC. Translated, it gives CASSGNGRGTGEHGYTF.

This clonotype came up a few times. This rearrangement joins TRBV5-5 to TRBJ1-5; tentatively, D is TRBD1 (5 bases). Per germline, CDR1 SGHKS and CDR2 YYEKEE (reference sequence). With 0 bases removed from V and 6 bases from J, the gap between germline ends came to 16 bases. The CDR3 runs to 16 residues. Here the CDR3 reads CASSLALLSGTQPQHF. In DNA, the CDR3 is TGTGCCAGCAGCTTGGCCTTATTGTCGGGGACTCAGCCCCAGCATTTT.

The chain combines TRBV12-3 or TRBV12-4 with TRBJ2-1, with TRBD2 matching 8 bases. Trimming cost V 5 bases and J 8 bases; bases outside gene matches: 11. There are 15 residues in the CDR3. CDR3 sequence (DNA): TGTGCCAGCAGTCCTGACGGGAGGGCCTTCGATGAGCAGTTCTTC. It specifies CASSPDGRAFDEQFF.

In its sample, this clonotype was seen a few times. The chain recombines TRBV11-2 with TRBJ2-1; TRBD1 matches 11 bases. The CDR3 runs 15 residues. V shed 3 bases and J 7 bases; nucleotides not matched to a gene: 5. Germline CDR1 and CDR2: SGHAT and FQNNGV. The CDR3 DNA reads TGTGCCAGCAGCTTCCGGACAGGGGGCCAAAATGAGCAGTTCTTC. Translated, it gives CASSFRTGGQNEQFF.

This clonotype was detected only a few times. This chain connects TRBV20-1 to TRBJ2-3; D is unresolved. In germline, CDR1 is DFQATT, CDR2 SNEGSKA (reference sequence). The V end was cut by 0 bases, the J end by 6 bases, with 4 bases between. CDR3 length equals 11 residues. Here the CDR3 reads CSARDRDTQYF. CDR3 DNA: TGCAGTGCTAGAGATCGGGATACGCAGTATTTT.

In its sample, this clonotype was seen a few times. The chain carries TRBV4-1 and TRBJ1-1; D is uncertain. Trimming left V 7 bases short and J 11 bases short, with 14 bases between. The V gene's germline CDR1 is MGHRA and CDR2 YSYEKL. This CDR3 spans 11 amino acids. Here the CDR3 DNA reads TGCGCCAGCACCGCAGGTGGCGGGGCTTTCTTT. Translation gives CASTAGGGAFF.

This clonotype was seen repeatedly, ten times or more. This chain joins TRBV5-1 and TRBJ2-2; TRBD2 matches 7 bases. Germline V gene data show CDR1 as SGHRS and CDR2 as YFSETQ. The CDR3 runs to 15 residues. Unmatched junction bases numbered 5, after V lost 4 bases and J lost 2 bases. The CDR3 sequence is CASSGGSGNTGELFF. In nucleotides, the CDR3 is TGCGCCAGCAGCGGCGGGAGCGGAAACACCGGGGAGCTGTTTTTT. Supplemented by reference TRBV5-1 and TRBJ2-2, the full variable domain reads KAGVTQTPRYLIKTRGQQVTLSCSPISGHRSVSWYQQTPGQGLQFLFEYFSETQRNKGNFPGRFSGRQFSNSRSEMNVSTLELGDSALYLCASSGGSGNTGELFFGEGSRLTVL.

This clonotype came up many times. At one of its ends the junction is not consistent with the germline gene, which may arise from a read error. The chain uses TRBV5-6 and TRBJ1-4; the match to TRBD1 covers 8 bases. CDR3 size: 17 residues. The germline V gene encodes CDR1 SGHDT and CDR2 YYEEEE. CDR3 nucleotide sequence: TGTGCCAGCAGCTTGGAAGGACAGGGTCTCACTAATGAAGAACTGTTTTTT. Translating it yields CASSLEGQGLTNEELFF.

The rearrangement joins TRBV5-1 to TRBJ1-1; possible D gene TRBD1, 5 bases. The CDR3 sequence is 13 residues long. In germline, CDR1 is SGHRS, CDR2 YFSETQ. With 4 bases removed from V and 3 bases from J, the gap between germline ends came to 10 bases. The chain's CDR3 is CASSQKGDTEAFF. CDR3 nucleotides: TGCGCCAGCAGCCAAAAAGGGGACACTGAAGCTTTCTTT.

CDR3 protein: CASSHPAGTNIQYF. Written as DNA, the CDR3 is TGCGCCAGCAGCCACCCAGCGGGGACAAACATTCAGTACTTC. The chain is built from TRBV4-1 and TRBJ2-4, with TRBD2 matching 7 bases. Germline trimming cut 3 bases from V and 6 bases from J; bases unmatched to any gene: 5. The CDR3 sequence is 14 residues long. The V gene's germline CDR1 is MGHRA and CDR2 YSYEKL.

This clonotype turned up a few times. This chain uses TRBV7-2 with TRBJ2-3; 7 bases are shared with TRBD2. V shed 2 bases and J 9 bases; nucleotides not matched to a gene: 2. Germline CDR1 and CDR2: SGHTA and FQGNSA. This CDR3 region has 12 residues. The DNA of the CDR3 is TGTGCCAGCAGCTTAATGCGGGAGACGCAGTATTTT. Amino acid sequence: CASSLMRETQYF.

J is TRBJ2-7 and V is TRBV6-5; tentatively, D is TRBD2 (5 bases). Germline CDR1 and CDR2: MNHEY and SVGAGI. The CDR3 is 15 residues long. Trimming left V 0 bases short and J 6 bases short, with 15 bases between. This chain's CDR3 is CASSYSTTRRSEQYF. Written as DNA, the CDR3 is TGTGCCAGCAGTTACTCGACTACCCGAAGGAGCGAGCAGTACTTC.

Only a few counts were recorded for this clonotype. The chain couples TRBV29-1 to TRBJ2-5; TRBD1 matches 7 bases. The germline V gene has CDR1 SQVTM and CDR2 ANQGSEA. The CDR3 extends over 13 amino acids. Losses at the gene ends were 6 bases for V and 5 bases for J; bases not matched to a gene: 9. The CDR3 nucleotides read TGCAGCGTCGACAGGGTCAGGGGCGAGACCCAGTACTTC. Protein: CSVDRVRGETQYF.